Here is one TCR beta chain with its context. Its antigen is unidentified. In germline, CDR1 is SGHVS, CDR2 FNYEAQ. The CDR3 has 14 residues. Trimming stripped 6 bases from V and 5 bases from J, with 13 bases between. The data derive from a study of cytomegalovirus exposure and HLA in healthy donors. Study-wide results and caveats: Across donors, most TCRs were seen rarely, yet some public ones were widespread.

The PCR was carried out with 60 Vbeta primers and 13 Jbeta primers. Sequencing was performed with immunoSEQ multiplex PCR; in TCRdb, only in-frame clones are kept and a portion is missing. The sample carries hundreds of thousands of clones, about 89% recorded once. The chain is built from TRBV7-6 and TRBJ1-4; D might be TRBD1 (5 bases). The source is a woman between 18 and 30 years old in good health and CMV-seronegative. Sequenced sample: PBMCs. CDR3 nucleotide sequence: TGTGCCAGCAGAACAGGTTTCTCAAATGAAAAACTGTTTTTT. Translated: CASRTGFSNEKLFF.